This entry lists 25 T cell receptor beta chains sequenced from one sample in a study of spatial heterogeneity in lung cancer. The time point: blood at routine non-recurrence follow-up after resection. Using its own MiXCR run on the 5' RACE reads, TCRdb lists one record per CDR3 protein. Among roughly 99,000 distinct CDR3 sequences, 19% were seen once, and the ten largest hold about a fifth. The specimen was PBMCs, collected at follow-up. These TCRs come from a male donor with early-stage non-small cell lung cancer.

The table lists this clonotype with a few counts. The chain carries TRBV4-2 and TRBJ1-1, with D possibly TRBD1 on 5 matching bases. The CDR3 is made up of 15 amino acids. Trimming took 4 bases from V and 0 from J, leaving 12 bases between them. The germline CDR1 and CDR2 sequences are LGHNA and YNFKEQ. CDR3 amino acids: CASSRRGLLNTEAFF. The CDR3 nucleotides are TGTGCCAGCAGCCGAAGGGGACTCCTGAACACTGAAGCTTTCTTT.

In regard to this clonotype: Possible read error: a much larger clone is one base away. The gene calls are TRBV3-1 and TRBJ2-5; D unclear. The CDR3 length is 16 residues. CDR1 is LGHDT and CDR2 is YNNKEL in the germline V gene (reference sequence). Between the trimmed V and J ends, which lost 4 bases and 1 base, there was a span of 16 bases. For the CDR3, the DNA is TGTGCCAGCAGCCCCGATTGGGTAGAGCTCCAAGAGACCCAGTACTTC. This codes for CASSPDWVELQETQYF.

There are a few counts of this clonotype. The chain combines TRBV11-2 with TRBJ2-1; 13 bases line up with TRBD2. After removal of 9 bases from V and 9 bases from J, the junction contained 8 bases not matched to a gene. In germline, CDR1 is SGHAT, CDR2 FQNNGV. The CDR3 is 14 residues long. The CDR3 here is CASCGLAGVPEQFF. The CDR3 DNA sequence: TGTGCCAGTTGTGGACTAGCGGGAGTTCCTGAGCAGTTCTTC.

The V gene is TRBV10-3, the J gene TRBJ1-4, with 7 bases matching TRBD1. The CDR3 length is 13 residues. Germline V lookup: CDR1 ENHRY, CDR2 SYGVKD. The trim removed 5 bases at V and 8 bases at J, leaving 5 bases unmatched. The CDR3 DNA reads TGTGCCATCAGTACAGGGGCGAAAGAAAAACTGTTTTTT. This translates into CAISTGAKEKLFF.

In its sample, this clonotype was seen once. The chain combines TRBV28 with TRBJ1-2; possible D gene TRBD1, 5 bases. Germline lookup yields CDR1 MDHEN and CDR2 SYDVKM. The CDR3 extends over 13 amino acids. V was pared by 4 bases and J by 4 bases, with 10 bases between. CDR3 residues: CASSSSGRYGYTF. The CDR3 bases are TGTGCCAGCAGTTCCTCAGGGCGCTATGGCTACACCTTC.

V is TRBV20-1 and J is TRBJ1-2; a possible D gene is TRBD1 (5 bases). CDR3 length: 11 amino acids. Trimming stripped 4 bases from V and 3 bases from J, with 6 bases between. Germline CDR1 and CDR2: DFQATT and SNEGSKA (reference sequence). The CDR3 loop is CSATGDYGYTF. In DNA form, the CDR3 reads TGCAGTGCTACGGGGGACTATGGCTACACCTTC.

V gene TRBV6-5 combines with J gene TRBJ2-2, with 9 bases matching TRBD1. Per germline, CDR1 MNHEY and CDR2 SVGAGI. The J segment lost 1 base and the V segment lost 4 bases, leaving 4 bases of the junction unmatched. There are 16 residues in the CDR3. For the CDR3, the DNA is TGTGCCAGCAGTTCACCGGGACAGGGGAACACCGGGGAGCTGTTTTTT. Translating gives CASSSPGQGNTGELFF.

This clonotype was counted a few times. The chain joins TRBV3-1 to TRBJ2-3; no firm D call. In germline, CDR1 is LGHDT, CDR2 YNNKEL (reference sequence). V lost 2 bases, J lost 2 bases, and 5 bases lay in between. The CDR3 runs 13 residues. The CDR3: CASSQRYTDTQYF. The CDR3 DNA follows: TGTGCCAGCAGCCAAAGGTACACAGATACGCAGTATTTT.

The gene calls are TRBV14 and TRBJ1-2; 7 bases are shared with TRBD1. Germline values: CDR1 SGHDN, CDR2 FVKESK. The junction had 2 bases not matched to a gene; V was cut back by 1 base and J by 3 bases. The length of the CDR3 is 14 residues. CDR3 coding DNA: TGTGCCAGCAGCCAAGTTACAGGGGACTATGGCTACACCTTC. Translation: CASSQVTGDYGYTF.

This clonotype was recorded at least ten times. The V and J genes are TRBV6-1 and TRBJ1-1; 7 bases align to TRBD1. J lost 5 bases, V lost 5 bases, and 8 bases had no gene match. This CDR3 comprises 14 residues. The germline CDR1 and CDR2 sequences are MNHNS and SASEGT. The CDR3 DNA is TGTGCCAGCAGTATTCAGGGGGTCGGGACTGAAGCTTTCTTT. As protein: CASSIQGVGTEAFF.

This clonotype was counted a few times. The V call is TRBV19, the J call TRBJ2-5, with TRBD1 identical over 8 bases. Germline V gene sequence: CDR1 LNHDA, CDR2 SQIVND (reference sequence). The J segment lost 5 bases and the V segment lost 3 bases, leaving 5 bases of the junction unmatched. The CDR3 consists of 14 residues. In DNA form, the CDR3 reads TGTGCCAGTAGTATCGGGACAGGAGTGGAGACCCAGTACTTC. Protein: CASSIGTGVETQYF.

CDR3 amino acids: CASSLRRLNYGYTF. CDR3 DNA: TGTGCCAGCAGTCTCAGGCGACTTAACTATGGCTACACCTTC. The chain carries TRBV3-1 and TRBJ1-2; D remains ambiguous. Trimming took off 6 bases at V and 1 base at J, with 12 bases between the two ends. This CDR3 is 14 amino acids long. Germline V gives CDR1 LGHDT, CDR2 YNNKEL (reference sequence).

In its sample, this clonotype was seen a few times. The chain combines TRBV27 with TRBJ1-2; D is unclear. The CDR3 contains 13 residues. Trimming shortened V by 5 bases and J by 2 bases, and 9 bases separated the two germline ends. Germline CDR1 reads MNHEY; CDR2 reads SMNVEV (reference sequence). The CDR3 loop reads CASSRTENYGYTF. The CDR3 DNA sequence: TGTGCCAGCAGTCGTACAGAGAACTATGGCTACACCTTC.

This clonotype has just a few counts. The rearrangement uses TRBV5-5 and TRBJ2-5; no clear D. The CDR3 consists of 13 residues. The V gene's germline CDR1 is SGHKS and CDR2 YYEKEE (reference sequence). Trimming removed 4 bases at V and 3 bases at J, with 10 bases between. This chain's CDR3 is CASSRTQEETQYF. CDR3 coding DNA: TGTGCCAGCAGCAGGACGCAAGAAGAGACCCAGTACTTC. Full variable domain (missing parts from reference TRBV5-5 and TRBJ2-5): DAGVTQSPTHLIKTRGQQVTLRCSPISGHKSVSWYQQVLGQGPQFIFQYYEKEERGRGNFPDRFSARQFPNYSSELNVNALLLGDSALYLCASSRTQEETQYFGPGTRLLVL.

This clonotype was picked up a small number of times. V and J are TRBV6-5 and TRBJ2-6; D call uncertain. Germline V gene lookup returns CDR1 MNHEY and CDR2 SVGAGI. The V gene lost 4 bases and the J gene lost 0 bases, with 7 bases spanning the gap. CDR3 size: 15 residues. CDR3 DNA: TGTGCCAGCAGTTCCGACATCTCTGGGGCCAACGTCCTGACTTTC. Amino acids: CASSSDISGANVLTF.

This clonotype was detected ten times or more. This chain uses TRBV6-2 or TRBV6-3 with TRBJ2-2; no clear D gene. Trimming stripped 10 bases from V and 1 base from J, with 10 bases between. CDR3 length: 13 amino acids. Looked up from germline, CDR1 is MNHEY and CDR2 is SVGEGT. The DNA of the CDR3 is TGTGCCATCGAACCCGAGAACACCGGGGAGCTGTTTTTT. Translating it yields CAIEPENTGELFF.

This clonotype was seen many times. This sequence joins TRBV30 and TRBJ2-1, with 7 bases identical to TRBD2. V lost 5 bases to trimming and J lost 6 bases; unmatched junction nucleotides: 10. In germline, CDR1 is GTSNPN, CDR2 SVGIG (reference sequence). This CDR3 has 14 residues. CDR3: CAWEASGVSNEQFF. Written as DNA, the CDR3 is TGTGCCTGGGAAGCCAGCGGGGTAAGCAATGAGCAGTTCTTC.

This clonotype occurred a few times. The J gene is TRBJ2-1, the V gene TRBV20-1, with D perhaps TRBD1 or TRBD2 (7 bases each). V was shortened by 6 bases and J by 9 bases, with 24 bases between the two germline ends. Germline values: CDR1 DFQATT, CDR2 SNEGSKA (reference sequence). The CDR3 loop spans 15 amino acids. DNA of the CDR3: TGCAGTGCCCAACCGATGCAGGGGGGGCTCCGTGAGCAGTTCTTC. It encodes CSAQPMQGGLREQFF.

This clonotype has only a few counts. The chain couples TRBV15 to TRBJ2-7, with no clear D. This CDR3 region has 13 residues. Trimming took off 0 bases at V and 5 bases at J, with 8 bases between the two ends. In germline, CDR1 is LNHNV, CDR2 YYDKDF (reference sequence). In DNA, the CDR3 is TGTGCCACCAGCAGAGATTTAAACAACGAGCAGTACGTC. This codes for CATSRDLNNEQYV.

The rearrangement uses TRBV6-5 and TRBJ2-2, with D unresolved. The CDR3 loop spans 17 amino acids. Germline V lookup: CDR1 MNHEY, CDR2 SVGAGI. Trimming cost V 2 bases and J 2 bases, with 15 bases left between them. The CDR3 reads CASSYTPGPVNTGELFF. CDR3 coding DNA: TGTGCCAGCAGTTACACCCCCGGGCCAGTTAACACCGGGGAGCTGTTTTTT.

In this sample, this clonotype turned up many times. The chain has TRBV12-3 or TRBV12-4 and TRBJ2-7; 10 nucleotides line up with TRBD2. The CDR3 is 15 amino acids. J lost 4 bases, V lost 1 base, and 4 bases had no gene match. CDR3 sequence: CASSLGLAGEYEQYF. The CDR3, as DNA: TGTGCCAGCAGTTTAGGCCTAGCGGGAGAATACGAGCAGTACTTC.

This clonotype was seen only once. This rearrangement joins TRBV28 to TRBJ2-1, with TRBD1 identical over 9 bases. The CDR3 covers 15 residues. V shed 6 bases, J shed 4 bases, and the junction held 7 bases outside the gene matches. CDR1 and CDR2 from the germline V gene are MDHEN and SYDVKM. CDR3 amino acids: CASRTPGTGYNEQFF. CDR3 bases: TGTGCCAGCAGAACGCCCGGGACAGGGTACAATGAGCAGTTCTTC.

This clonotype has a count of ten or more. The chain recombines TRBV24-1 with TRBJ2-7, with TRBD1 matching over 8 bases. Trimming at V came to 7 bases and at J to 0 bases, leaving 13 bases not matched to a gene. The CDR3 consists of 17 residues. Germline values: CDR1 KGHDR, CDR2 SFDVKD. CDR3 nucleotide sequence: TGTGCCACCAGCCCCTGGACAGGGCTTTTTAGCTCCTACGAGCAGTACGTC. Translated, it gives CATSPWTGLFSSYEQYV.

V gene TRBV2 combines with J gene TRBJ1-1; D is uncertain. The CDR3 sequence is 14 residues long. Trimming cost V 4 bases and J 2 bases, with 11 bases left between them. The germline V gene encodes CDR1 SNHLY and CDR2 FYNNEI. CDR3 protein: CASSAVSTNTEAFF. CDR3 DNA: TGTGCCAGCAGTGCCGTCTCGACTAACACTGAAGCTTTCTTT.

This clonotype was counted once. The chain is built from TRBV20-1 and TRBJ2-3, with D unclear. V was clipped by 3 bases and J by 6 bases, with 16 bases between them. Germline V lookup: CDR1 DFQATT, CDR2 SNEGSKA (reference sequence). This CDR3 contains 14 residues. The CDR3 loop is CSARSFLLGDTQYF. The CDR3 DNA sequence: TGCAGTGCTAGGTCGTTCCTTTTGGGGGATACGCAGTATTTT.